Included here is one T cell receptor beta chain sequence, with context. As yet, its antigen is unknown. This sample is drawn from a study of OX40 agonist ivuxolimab in advanced cancers. Study as a whole: In three patients, partial responses were observed, one with hepatocellular carcinoma and two with cutaneous melanoma.

General study points: What antigens the expanded peripheral T cells recognized was never established. Compared with CD4+, CD8+ T cells on average had more expanded clones.

V lost 5 bases and J lost 2; bases outside the gene matches: 6. This CDR3 is 16 amino acids long. From germline, CDR1 is LGHNA and CDR2 YNFKEQ. Profiled with immunoSEQ multiplex PCR; TCRdb holds only in-frame clones, not every one. In the table there are tens of thousands of clones, 90% to 95% of which are singletons. Source: CD4+ or CD8+ T cells sorted from blood, taken in a trial of the OX40 agonist ivuxolimab. The V and J genes are TRBV4-2 and TRBJ2-1; 10 bases map to TRBD1. The receptor's source is an adult with an advanced solid tumor such as melanoma, head and neck, liver or kidney cancer. Here the CDR3 DNA reads TGTGCCAGCAGCGTTCCGGGACAGGGGACCTACAATGAGCAGTTCTTC. It specifies CASSVPGQGTYNEQFF.